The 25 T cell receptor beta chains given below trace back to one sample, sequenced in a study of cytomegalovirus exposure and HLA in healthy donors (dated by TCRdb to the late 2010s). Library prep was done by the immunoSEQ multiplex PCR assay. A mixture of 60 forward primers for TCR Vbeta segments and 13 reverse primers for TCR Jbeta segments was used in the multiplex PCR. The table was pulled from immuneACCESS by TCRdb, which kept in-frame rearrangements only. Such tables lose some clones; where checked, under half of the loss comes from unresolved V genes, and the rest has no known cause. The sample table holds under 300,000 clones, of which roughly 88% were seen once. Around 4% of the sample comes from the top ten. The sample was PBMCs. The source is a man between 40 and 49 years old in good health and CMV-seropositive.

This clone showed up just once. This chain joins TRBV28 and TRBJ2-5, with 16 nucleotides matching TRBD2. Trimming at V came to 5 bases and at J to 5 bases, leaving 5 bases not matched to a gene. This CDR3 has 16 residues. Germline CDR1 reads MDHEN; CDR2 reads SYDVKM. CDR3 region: CASSPGLAGGPETQYF. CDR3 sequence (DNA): TGTGCCAGCAGTCCGGGACTAGCGGGAGGGCCGGAGACCCAGTACTTC.

As DNA, the CDR3 is TGTGCCAGCAGCAACAGAGCCACTGAAGCTTTCTTT. Translation: CASSNRATEAFF. V gene TRBV7-8 combines with J gene TRBJ1-1; D is unresolved. The CDR3 runs to 12 residues. Trimming cost V 5 bases and J 4 bases, with 8 bases left between them. Germline V gene sequence: CDR1 SGHVS, CDR2 FQNEAQ. Full variable domain (remainder filled in from reference TRBV7-8 and TRBJ1-1): GAGVSQSPRYKVAKRGQDVALRCDPISGHVSLFWYQQALGQGPEFLTYFQNEAQLDKSGLPSDRFFAERPEGSVSTLKIQRTQQEDSAVYLCASSNRATEAFFGQGTRLTVV.

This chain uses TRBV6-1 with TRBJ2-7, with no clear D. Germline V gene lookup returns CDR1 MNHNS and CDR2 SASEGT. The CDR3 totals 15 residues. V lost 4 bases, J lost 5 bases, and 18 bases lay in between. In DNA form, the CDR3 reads TGTGCCAGCAGTGGCCCTGGTCGTTGGCTAGACGAGCAGTACTTC. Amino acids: CASSGPGRWLDEQYF.

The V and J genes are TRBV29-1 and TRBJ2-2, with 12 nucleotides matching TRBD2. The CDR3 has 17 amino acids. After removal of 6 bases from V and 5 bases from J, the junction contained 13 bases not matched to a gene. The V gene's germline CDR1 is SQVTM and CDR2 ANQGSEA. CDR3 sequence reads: CSVGGLAGRRETGELFF. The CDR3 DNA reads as TGCAGCGTGGGGGGACTAGCGGGTAGACGGGAAACCGGGGAGCTGTTTTTT.

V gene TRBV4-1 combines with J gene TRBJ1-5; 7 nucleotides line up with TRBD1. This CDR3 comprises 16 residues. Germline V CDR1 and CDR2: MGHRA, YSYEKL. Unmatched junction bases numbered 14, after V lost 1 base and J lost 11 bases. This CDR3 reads CASSQGLGQTRAAQHF. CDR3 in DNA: TGCGCCAGCAGCCAAGGCTTGGGACAGACTAGAGCGGCCCAGCATTTT.

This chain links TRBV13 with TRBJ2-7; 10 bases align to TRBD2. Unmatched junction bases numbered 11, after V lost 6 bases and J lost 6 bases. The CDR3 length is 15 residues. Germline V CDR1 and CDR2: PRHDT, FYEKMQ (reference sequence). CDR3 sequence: CASSPGPSGSSEQYF. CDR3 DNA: TGTGCCAGCAGTCCTGGTCCTAGCGGGAGTAGCGAGCAGTACTTC. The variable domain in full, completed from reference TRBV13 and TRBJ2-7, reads AAGVIQSPRHLIKEKRETATLKCYPIPRHDTVYWYQQGPGQDPQFLISFYEKMQSDKGSIPDRFSAQQFSDYHSELNMSSLELGDSALYFCASSPGPSGSSEQYFGPGTRLTVT.

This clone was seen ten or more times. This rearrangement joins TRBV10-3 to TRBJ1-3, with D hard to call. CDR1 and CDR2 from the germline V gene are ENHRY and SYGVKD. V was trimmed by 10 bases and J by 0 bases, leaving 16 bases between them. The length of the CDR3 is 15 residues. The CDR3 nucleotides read TGTGCCACAAGCGAATTCGGGAGCTCTGGAAACACCATATATTTT. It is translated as CATSEFGSSGNTIYF.

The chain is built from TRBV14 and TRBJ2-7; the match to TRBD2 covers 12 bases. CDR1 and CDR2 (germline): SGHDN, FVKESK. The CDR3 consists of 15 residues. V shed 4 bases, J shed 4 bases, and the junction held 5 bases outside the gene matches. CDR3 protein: CASSLRTSGIYEQYF. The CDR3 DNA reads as TGTGCCAGCAGCCTTCGGACTAGCGGGATTTACGAGCAGTACTTC.

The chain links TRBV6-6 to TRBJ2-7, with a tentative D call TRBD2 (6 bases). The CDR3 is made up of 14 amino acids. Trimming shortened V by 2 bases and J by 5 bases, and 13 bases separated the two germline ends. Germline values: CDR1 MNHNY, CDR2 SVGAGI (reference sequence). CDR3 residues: CASSYILGGNEQYF. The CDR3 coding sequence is TGTGCCAGCAGTTACATACTCGGGGGTAACGAGCAGTACTTC.

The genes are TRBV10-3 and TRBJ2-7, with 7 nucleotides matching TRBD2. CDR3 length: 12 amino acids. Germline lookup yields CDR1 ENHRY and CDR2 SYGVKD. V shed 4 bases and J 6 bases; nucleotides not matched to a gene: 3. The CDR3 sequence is CAISGGRVEQYF. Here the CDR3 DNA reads TGTGCCATCAGTGGGGGGAGGGTCGAGCAGTACTTC.

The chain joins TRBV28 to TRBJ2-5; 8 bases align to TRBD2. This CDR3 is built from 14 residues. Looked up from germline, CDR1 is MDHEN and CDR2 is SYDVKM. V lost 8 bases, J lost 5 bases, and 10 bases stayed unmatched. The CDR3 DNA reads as TGTGCCAGCGGGGGACTAGTGGCGTGGGAGACCCAGTACTTC. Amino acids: CASGGLVAWETQYF.

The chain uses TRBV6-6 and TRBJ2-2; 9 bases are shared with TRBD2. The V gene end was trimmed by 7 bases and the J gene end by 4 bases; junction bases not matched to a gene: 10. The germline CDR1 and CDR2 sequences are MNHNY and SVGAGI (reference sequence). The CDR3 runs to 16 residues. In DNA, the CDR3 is TGTGCCAGCACCACCGGGACTAGCTTCTTCACCGGGGAGCTGTTTTTT. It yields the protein CASTTGTSFFTGELFF.

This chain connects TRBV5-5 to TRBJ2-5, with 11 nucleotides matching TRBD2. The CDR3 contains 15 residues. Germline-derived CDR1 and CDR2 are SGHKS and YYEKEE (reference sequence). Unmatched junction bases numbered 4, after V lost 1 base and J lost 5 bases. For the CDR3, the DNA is TGTGCCAGCAGCTTGTCGGCTAGCGGGAGGGAGACCCAGTACTTC. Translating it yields CASSLSASGRETQYF.

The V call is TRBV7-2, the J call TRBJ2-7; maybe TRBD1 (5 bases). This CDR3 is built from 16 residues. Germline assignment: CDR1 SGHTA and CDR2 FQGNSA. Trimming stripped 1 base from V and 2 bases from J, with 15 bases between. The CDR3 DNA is TGTGCCAGCAGCTTAGGGGGCGGAACCCTGACCTACGAGCAGTACTTC. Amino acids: CASSLGGGTLTYEQYF.

CDR3 in amino acids: CASSSTNRGLFF. In DNA form, the CDR3 reads TGTGCCAGCAGCTCCACTAATAGGGGGCTGTTTTTT. The chain is built from TRBV7-6 and TRBJ2-2; D perhaps matches TRBD1 (5 bases). Trimming stripped 4 bases from V and 13 bases from J, with 13 bases between. This CDR3 has 12 amino acids. Germline values: CDR1 SGHVS, CDR2 FNYEAQ.

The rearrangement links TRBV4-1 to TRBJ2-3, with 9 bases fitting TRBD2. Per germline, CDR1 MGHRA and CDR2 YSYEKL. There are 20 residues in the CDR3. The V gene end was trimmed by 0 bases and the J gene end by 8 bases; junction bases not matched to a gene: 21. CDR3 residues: CASSQEIGGREGLRRGTQYF. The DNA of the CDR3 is TGCGCCAGCAGCCAAGAAATCGGTGGGCGGGAGGGCCTCCGCAGAGGTACGCAGTATTTT.

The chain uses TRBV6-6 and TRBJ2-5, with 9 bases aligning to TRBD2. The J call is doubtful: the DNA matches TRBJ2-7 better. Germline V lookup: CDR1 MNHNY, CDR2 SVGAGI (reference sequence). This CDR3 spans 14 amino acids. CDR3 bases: TGTGCCAGCAGTGATGGACTAGCGACCTACGAGCAGTACTTC. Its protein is CASSDGLATYEQYF.

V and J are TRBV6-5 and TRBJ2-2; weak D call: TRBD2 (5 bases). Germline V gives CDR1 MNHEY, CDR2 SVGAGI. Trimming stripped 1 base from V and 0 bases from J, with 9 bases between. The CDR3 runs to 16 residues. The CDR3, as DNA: TGTGCCAGCAGTTACTTAGCGAACGCGAACACCGGGGAGCTGTTTTTT. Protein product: CASSYLANANTGELFF.

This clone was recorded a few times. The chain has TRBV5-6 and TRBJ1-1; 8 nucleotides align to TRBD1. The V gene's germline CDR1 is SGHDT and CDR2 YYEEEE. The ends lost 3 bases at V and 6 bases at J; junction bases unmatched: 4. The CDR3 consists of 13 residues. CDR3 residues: CASSSRTGPEAFF. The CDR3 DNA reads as TGTGCCAGCAGCTCTCGGACAGGGCCTGAAGCTTTCTTT.

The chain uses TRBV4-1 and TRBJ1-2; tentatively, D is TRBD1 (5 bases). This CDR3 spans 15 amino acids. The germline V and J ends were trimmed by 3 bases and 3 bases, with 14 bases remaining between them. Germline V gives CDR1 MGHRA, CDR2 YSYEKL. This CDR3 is CASSQTAGFYYGYTF. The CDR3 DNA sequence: TGCGCCAGCAGCCAGACCGCAGGGTTTTACTATGGCTACACCTTC.

In nucleotides, the CDR3 is TGTGCCAGCAGACCCCCCGGGAGCCACAATGAGCAGTTCTTC. As protein: CASRPPGSHNEQFF. The gene calls are TRBV28 and TRBJ2-1; TRBD2 is a possible D gene (6 bases). Trimming stripped 6 bases from V and 5 bases from J, with 14 bases between. This CDR3 is 14 amino acids long. Per the germline V gene, CDR1 is MDHEN and CDR2 is SYDVKM.

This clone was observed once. This CDR3 is CASSYRGNTEAFF. The CDR3, as DNA: TGTGCCAGCAGTTACCGAGGGAACACTGAAGCTTTCTTT. The genes are TRBV6-5 and TRBJ1-1; D gene uncertain. With 2 bases removed from V and 1 base from J, the gap between germline ends came to 5 bases. Germline lookup yields CDR1 MNHEY and CDR2 SVGAGI. The CDR3 consists of 13 residues.

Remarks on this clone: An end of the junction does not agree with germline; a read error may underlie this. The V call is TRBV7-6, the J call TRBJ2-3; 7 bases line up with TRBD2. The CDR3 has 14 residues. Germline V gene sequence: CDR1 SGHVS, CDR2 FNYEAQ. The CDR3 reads CASSLAESTDTQYF. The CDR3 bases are TGTGCCAGCAGCCTAGCGGAGAGCACAGATACGCAGTATTTT. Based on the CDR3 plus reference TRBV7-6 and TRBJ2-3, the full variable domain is GAGVSQSPRYKVTKRGQDVALRCDPISGHVSLYWYRQALGQGPEFLTYFNYEAQQDKSGLPNDRFSAERPEGSISTLTIQRTEQRDSAMYRCASSLAESTDTQYFGPGTRLTVL.

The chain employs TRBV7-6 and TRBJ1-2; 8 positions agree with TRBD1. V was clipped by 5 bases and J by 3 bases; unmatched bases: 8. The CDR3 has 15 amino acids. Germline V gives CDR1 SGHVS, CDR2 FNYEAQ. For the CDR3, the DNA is TGTGCCAGCAGCGAGACGACAGGGGCGTACTATGGCTACACCTTC. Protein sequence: CASSETTGAYYGYTF.

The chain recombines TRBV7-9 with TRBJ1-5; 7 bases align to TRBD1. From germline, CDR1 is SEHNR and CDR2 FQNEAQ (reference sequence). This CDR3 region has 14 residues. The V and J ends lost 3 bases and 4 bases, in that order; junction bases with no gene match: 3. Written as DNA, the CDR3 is TGTGCCAGCAGCTTTGGGACAGCTAATCAGCCCCAGCATTTT. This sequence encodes CASSFGTANQPQHF.